This T cell receptor (beta chain) came from a study of blood T cell repertoires in COVID-19. Study background: Donors in Cohort 3 counted as recovered after two negative PCRs, clearance, or symptom resolution.

Cohorts were based on clinical histories the participants reported. In the original workflow: Nucleated cell counts were estimated from reference gene primer amplification. Repertoires were generated with immunoSEQ multiplex PCR, while TCRdb's copy carries only in-frame clones and drops some. The DNA was the basis for D and trimming; V, J and clone size are from that table. Of 300,000 to 450,000 clones in the sample, 80% to 90% were seen once. V lost 4 bases to trimming and J lost 0 bases, with 15 bases between them. This CDR3 spans 16 amino acids. CDR1 is SEHNR and CDR2 is FQNEAQ in the germline V gene (reference sequence).

The rearrangement joins TRBV7-9 to TRBJ1-1; D is unclear. What was sequenced was PBMCs or T cells enriched from blood (not recorded which). This receptor was taken from a man aged 35 to 55 in a cohort exposed to, infected with or recovered from COVID-19 (not recorded which). The CDR3 nucleotides read TGTGCCAGCAGCTCTCCGACTGCATCCATGAACACTGAAGCTTTCTTT. Translating gives CASSSPTASMNTEAFF.